This entry lists 25 T cell receptor beta chains sequenced from one sample in a study of T cell responses to AZD1222 COVID-19 vaccine (dated by TCRdb to the early 2020s). Receptors were amplified or captured by the immunoSEQ multiplex PCR assay. TCRdb obtained this table from immuneACCESS and retained in-frame rearrangements with V and J assigned. These tables miss some clones; where compared with another copy, unresolved V genes account for less than half of the shortfall, and the remainder is unexplained. This sample holds more than 95,000 clones; approximately 93% were observed only once. Of the sample, under 3.5% is held by the ten largest clones. This specimen's time point label, per the study, means: baseline before first vaccination. The source material was peripheral blood, sampled on day 0 of AZD1222 vaccination. The origin of the receptors is an adult in good health.

DNA for the CDR3: TGTGCCAGCAGCCCCACCACAGATACGCAGTATTTT. It specifies CASSPTTDTQYF. This chain links TRBV6-5 with TRBJ2-3; no clear D. Germline V gives CDR1 MNHEY, CDR2 SVGAGI. V gave up 6 bases and J gave up 2 bases, with 6 bases separating them. This CDR3 has 12 amino acids.

The gene calls are TRBV28 and TRBJ1-5; 12 bases are a match to TRBD1. The CDR3 loop spans 15 amino acids. The ends lost 6 bases at V and 6 bases at J; junction bases unmatched: 6. In germline, CDR1 is MDHEN, CDR2 SYDVKM. The CDR3 loop is CASRGTGGGSQPQHF. For the CDR3, the DNA is TGTGCCAGCAGGGGGACAGGGGGCGGGAGTCAGCCCCAGCATTTT.

This clone occurred once. This chain links TRBV7-2 with TRBJ1-1, with D maybe TRBD1 (6 bases). The V end lost 5 bases, the J end lost 1 base, and 14 bases lay between the germline ends. The CDR3 is 15 residues long. Germline CDR1 is SGHTA and CDR2 is FQGNSA. CDR3 loop: CASSTPKTGNTEAFF. CDR3 DNA sequence: TGTGCCAGCAGCACCCCCAAGACAGGGAACACTGAAGCTTTCTTT.

The chain uses TRBV19 and TRBJ2-7; TRBD2 agrees at 10 bases. This CDR3 contains 14 residues. Germline V gene data show CDR1 as LNHDA and CDR2 as SQIVND (reference sequence). V trimming: 7 bases; J trimming: 3 bases; junction bases outside the gene matches: 6. The CDR3: CASTQAGGDYEQYF. DNA for the CDR3: TGTGCCAGTACCCAAGCGGGAGGGGACTACGAGCAGTACTTC.

This clone appeared once. V and J are TRBV6-4 and TRBJ1-5; D not resolved. Germline V gene sequence: CDR1 MRHNA, CDR2 SNTAGT. The CDR3 has 12 amino acids. V was cut by 8 bases and J by 7 bases, with 12 bases left in between. CDR3 nucleotide sequence: TGTGCCAGCCCTCAAAGGGAACAGCCCCAGCATTTT. Amino acid sequence: CASPQREQPQHF.

The rearrangement joins TRBV6-1 to TRBJ2-7, with 10 bases matching TRBD2. This CDR3 is 16 amino acids long. Per germline, CDR1 MNHNS and CDR2 SASEGT. V lost 3 bases, J lost 2 bases, and 7 bases stayed unmatched. The CDR3 nucleotides are TGTGCCAGCAGTGACCATGGACTAGCGGTTACCTACGAGCAGTACTTC. As protein: CASSDHGLAVTYEQYF.

This chain joins TRBV30 and TRBJ1-6; D is ambiguous. CDR1 is GTSNPN, CDR2 SVGIG, per germline (reference sequence). The CDR3 has 11 amino acids. Trimming took off 0 bases at V and 10 bases at J, with 4 bases between the two ends. The CDR3 loop reads CAWSVGSPLHF. In DNA, the CDR3 is TGTGCCTGGAGTGTAGGGTCACCCCTCCACTTT.

The V call is TRBV3-1 (or the pseudogene TRBV3-2), the J call TRBJ2-3, with 13 nucleotides matching TRBD2. The germline CDR1 and CDR2 sequences are LGHDT and YNNKEL (reference sequence). V shed 4 bases and J 0 bases; nucleotides not matched to a gene: 7. This CDR3 region has 18 residues. The CDR3 coding sequence is TGTGCCAGCAGCCCGGGACTAGCGGGGATGACTAGCACAGATACGCAGTATTTT. This codes for CASSPGLAGMTSTDTQYF.

The V call is TRBV19, the J call TRBJ2-7; perhaps TRBD2 as D (5 bases). CDR3 length equals 14 residues. V was pared by 5 bases and J by 1 base, with 12 bases between. Germline assignment: CDR1 LNHDA and CDR2 SQIVND (reference sequence). The CDR3 sequence: CASSDTSGSYEQYF. The CDR3, as DNA: TGTGCCAGTAGTGACACATCGGGGTCCTACGAGCAGTACTTC.

The CDR3 nucleotides read TGTGCCAGCGGGCAGGGACGAAACATTCAGTACTTC. Translating it yields CASGQGRNIQYF. The chain employs TRBV4-2 and TRBJ2-4; the D call may be TRBD1 or TRBD2 (5 bases each). The length of the CDR3 is 12 residues. Looked up from germline, CDR1 is LGHNA and CDR2 is YNFKEQ. V shed 8 bases and J shed 6 bases, with 11 bases lying between them.

V and J are TRBV7-2 and TRBJ1-2; a possible D gene is TRBD1 (5 bases). Germline V CDR1 and CDR2: SGHTA, FQGNSA. The ends were cut back, 5 bases at V and 4 bases at J, with 20 bases in the middle. The CDR3 totals 16 residues. The CDR3 bases are TGTGCCAGCAGCCCAAGGTCGGGCAGGGCATCCTATGGCTACACCTTC. Translation: CASSPRSGRASYGYTF.

The chain uses TRBV7-9 and TRBJ2-7; tentatively, D is TRBD1 or TRBD2 (5 bases each). V was shortened by 5 bases and J by 4 bases, with 21 bases between the two germline ends. The CDR3 runs 16 residues. The V gene's germline CDR1 is SEHNR and CDR2 FQNEAQ (reference sequence). CDR3 sequence reads: CASSPGAQGDGYEQYF. CDR3 bases: TGTGCCAGCAGCCCCGGAGCCCAAGGGGACGGGTACGAGCAGTACTTC.

This chain uses TRBV18 with TRBJ1-1; weak D call: TRBD1 (5 bases). V was trimmed by 1 base and J by 3 bases, leaving 12 bases between them. CDR1 KGHSH and CDR2 LQKENI come from the germline V gene. This CDR3 is built from 15 residues. For the CDR3, the DNA is TGTGCCAGCTCACCACGGGGCGCAAAGGACACTGAAGCTTTCTTT. Translated: CASSPRGAKDTEAFF.

The chain combines TRBV9 with TRBJ1-3, with a weak D call TRBD1 (5 bases). The V gene lost 2 bases and the J gene lost 4 bases, with 16 bases spanning the gap. The CDR3 is 16 amino acids. CDR1 is SGDLS and CDR2 is YYNGEE in the germline V gene. Written as DNA, the CDR3 is TGTGCCAGCAGCGTCCGGGGAGGGGTCCTCGGAAACACCATATATTTT. Translated: CASSVRGGVLGNTIYF.

V is TRBV18 and J is TRBJ1-1; 7 bases fit TRBD1. CDR1 is KGHSH and CDR2 is LQKENI in the germline V gene. The V and J ends lost 3 bases and 1 base, in that order; junction bases with no gene match: 8. This CDR3 comprises 16 residues. The CDR3 region is CASSPLPGQRNTEAFF. DNA of the CDR3: TGTGCCAGCTCACCCCTTCCGGGACAGAGGAACACTGAAGCTTTCTTT.

This chain connects TRBV19 to TRBJ1-2; D may be TRBD1 (5 bases). The CDR3 has 13 amino acids. The germline CDR1 and CDR2 sequences are LNHDA and SQIVND (reference sequence). V lost 5 bases, J lost 4 bases, and 11 bases lay in between. The CDR3 DNA follows: TGTGCCAGTAGTCCAGGGATCCCCTATGGCTACACCTTC. This codes for CASSPGIPYGYTF.

Comment on this clone: One end of the junction fails to match germline, which may point to a read error. The chain has TRBV5-5 and TRBJ1-2, with TRBD1 as a possible D gene (5 bases). CDR1 is SGHKS and CDR2 is YYEKEE in the germline V gene (reference sequence). The CDR3 length is 15 residues. In DNA, the CDR3 is TGTGCCAGCACCTTGGACATCCGGGGGATTGAGGGCTACACCTTC. Amino acid sequence: CASTLDIRGIEGYTF.

The chain couples TRBV4-1 to TRBJ2-3; no clear D gene. V lost 4 bases, J lost 6 bases, and 14 bases lay in between. The CDR3 spans 14 residues. Germline V gene sequence: CDR1 MGHRA, CDR2 YSYEKL. The CDR3 DNA reads TGCGCCAGCAGCCCAACGGGCCCCCCTGATACGCAGTATTTT. Translation gives CASSPTGPPDTQYF.

The count of this clone is one. The chain is built from TRBV14 and TRBJ1-2, with D possibly TRBD1 on 5 matching bases. With 0 bases removed from V and 5 bases from J, the gap between germline ends came to 13 bases. Germline V gene sequence: CDR1 SGHDN, CDR2 FVKESK. The CDR3 runs to 15 residues. The CDR3 nucleotides read TGTGCCAGCAGCCAAGATTGGGGCAGGGATTATGGCTACACCTTC. Amino acid sequence: CASSQDWGRDYGYTF.

The chain has TRBV6-4 and TRBJ2-2; weak D call: TRBD2 (5 bases). The length of the CDR3 is 14 residues. Trimming left V 2 bases short and J 6 bases short, with 10 bases between. Germline V gene lookup returns CDR1 MRHNA and CDR2 SNTAGT. The CDR3 reads CASSDRGSSGELFF. CDR3 sequence (DNA): TGTGCCAGCAGTGACCGAGGGTCCTCCGGGGAGCTGTTTTTT.

The rearrangement links TRBV12-5 to TRBJ1-5; no reliable D call. The V end was cut by 0 bases, the J end by 6 bases, with 6 bases between. Germline V CDR1 and CDR2: LGHNT, FRNRAP. The CDR3 spans 13 residues. The CDR3 protein is CASGLVPSQPQHF. The CDR3 region has the DNA TGTGCTAGTGGTTTGGTACCCAGTCAGCCCCAGCATTTT.

The count of this clone is one. J is TRBJ2-1 and V is TRBV6-2 or TRBV6-3, with 7 bases aligning to TRBD1. The CDR3 is 15 amino acids. V was pared by 0 bases and J by 7 bases, with 6 bases of the junction left unmatched. The germline V gene has CDR1 MNHEY and CDR2 SVGEGT. The CDR3 spells CASSYSQGTVNEQFF. The CDR3 coding sequence is TGTGCCAGCAGTTACTCCCAAGGGACAGTTAATGAGCAGTTCTTC.

V usage is TRBV10-2 and J usage is TRBJ1-6; tentatively, D is TRBD1 (5 bases). The CDR3 contains 13 residues. Deletions cut 4 bases from V and 9 bases from J, with 10 bases between. In germline, CDR1 is WSHSY, CDR2 SAAADI. CDR3 coding DNA: TGCGCCAGCAGTGCGGGACGGCCTTCACCCCTCCACTTT. Amino acid sequence: CASSAGRPSPLHF.

V and J are TRBV27 and TRBJ1-2; D remains ambiguous. Germline CDR1 MNHEY, CDR2 SMNVEV (reference sequence). The germline V and J ends were trimmed by 10 bases and 4 bases, with 10 bases remaining between them. CDR3 length: 11 amino acids. This chain's CDR3 is CATKWVYGYTF. In nucleotides, the CDR3 is TGTGCCACCAAGTGGGTCTATGGCTACACCTTC.

The gene calls are TRBV5-1 and TRBJ2-3; 14 bases fit TRBD2. The V and J ends lost 4 bases and 7 bases, in that order; junction bases with no gene match: 8. CDR3 size: 16 residues. Germline V gene data show CDR1 as SGHRS and CDR2 as YFSETQ. The CDR3 region is CASSPSGTSGSNTQYF. DNA for the CDR3: TGCGCCAGCAGCCCCTCCGGGACTAGCGGGAGTAATACGCAGTATTTT.